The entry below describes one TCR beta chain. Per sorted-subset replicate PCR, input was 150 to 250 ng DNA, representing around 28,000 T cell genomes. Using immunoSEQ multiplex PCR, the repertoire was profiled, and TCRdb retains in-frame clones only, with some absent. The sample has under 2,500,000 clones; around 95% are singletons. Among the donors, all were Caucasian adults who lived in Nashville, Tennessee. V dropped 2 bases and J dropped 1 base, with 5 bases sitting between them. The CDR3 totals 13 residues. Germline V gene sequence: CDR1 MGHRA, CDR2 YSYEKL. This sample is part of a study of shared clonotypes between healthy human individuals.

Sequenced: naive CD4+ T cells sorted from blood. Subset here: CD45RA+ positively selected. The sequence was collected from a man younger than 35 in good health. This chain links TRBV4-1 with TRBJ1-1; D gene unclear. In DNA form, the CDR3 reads TGCGCCAGCAGCCAAACAGCGAACACTGAAGCTTTCTTT. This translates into CASSQTANTEAFF.